Each of the 24 T cell receptor beta chains below was sequenced from the same sample in a study of blood T cell repertoires in COVID-19 (dated by TCRdb to 2018 to 2020). Library construction relied on the immunoSEQ multiplex PCR assay. Drawn from immuneACCESS, this table holds only the in-frame rearrangements with V and J called that TCRdb kept. Clones are partly lost; checked studies trace under half to an unresolved V gene and leave the rest unexplained. The sample data list fewer than 350,000 clones, and 85% of these were observed just once. Around 2.5% of the sample is taken by the ten largest. The sample comprised PBMCs or T cells enriched from blood (not recorded which). These receptors were taken from a woman in her fifties or sixties who had recovered from COVID-19.

The V call is TRBV12-3 or TRBV12-4, the J call TRBJ1-2, with 8 bases fitting TRBD1. This CDR3 has 13 residues. The ends lost 5 bases at V and 7 bases at J; junction bases unmatched: 6. In nucleotides, the CDR3 is TGTGCCAGCAGTCAACAGACAGGGGCTGGCTACACCTTC. Its protein is CASSQQTGAGYTF.

V and J are TRBV7-2 and TRBJ1-1; 10 bases agree with TRBD1. The germline V gene has CDR1 SGHTA and CDR2 FQGNSA. V lost 5 bases to trimming and J lost 5 bases; unmatched junction nucleotides: 5. CDR3 length equals 14 residues. In DNA, the CDR3 is TGTGCCAGCAGCCTTGACAGGGGGCGAACTGAAGCTTTCTTT. Protein: CASSLDRGRTEAFF.

This chain uses TRBV27 with TRBJ1-2; 9 nucleotides match TRBD1. CDR3 size: 17 residues. Germline trimming cut 8 bases from V and 4 bases from J; bases unmatched to any gene: 17. Germline values: CDR1 MNHEY, CDR2 SMNVEV (reference sequence). The CDR3 sequence is CASFGGRTGVLSYGYTF. The CDR3 nucleotides read TGTGCCAGCTTTGGGGGGCGGACAGGGGTCCTATCCTATGGCTACACCTTC.

The rearrangement joins TRBV5-1 to TRBJ2-1; 7 positions agree with TRBD1. CDR1 SGHRS and CDR2 YFSETQ come from the germline V gene. V lost 7 bases and J lost 0; bases outside the gene matches: 4. This CDR3 contains 14 residues. In nucleotides, the CDR3 is TGCGCCAGCCGACAGGGTAACTCCTACAATGAGCAGTTCTTC. Translated, it gives CASRQGNSYNEQFF.

DNA of the CDR3: TGTGCCATCGGCGACAGGAGGAGCAATCAGCCCCAGCATTTT. This codes for CAIGDRRSNQPQHF. The rearrangement joins TRBV10-3 to TRBJ1-5; a possible D gene is TRBD1 (6 bases). Trimming stripped 8 bases from V and 1 base from J, with 12 bases between. Germline CDR1 ENHRY, CDR2 SYGVKD. The CDR3 runs 14 residues.

The chain joins TRBV4-3 to TRBJ2-3; TRBD2 agrees at 12 bases. This CDR3 contains 17 residues. Per the germline V gene, CDR1 is LGHNA and CDR2 is YSLEER. After removal of 2 bases from V and 4 bases from J, the junction contained 7 bases not matched to a gene. CDR3 protein: CASSQLTSGSFADTQYF. In DNA form, the CDR3 reads TGCGCCAGCAGCCAACTGACTAGCGGGAGTTTCGCAGATACGCAGTATTTT.

Here the CDR3 reads CASSLGHQGGFNYGYTF. CDR3 sequence (DNA): TGTGCCAGCAGCTTAGGTCATCAGGGCGGATTTAACTATGGCTACACCTTC. The chain joins TRBV7-2 to TRBJ1-2; maybe TRBD1 (5 bases). This CDR3 has 17 amino acids. V shed 1 base and J shed 1 base, with 16 bases lying between them. Germline V CDR1 and CDR2: SGHTA, FQGNSA. Full variable domain (outside the CDR3, taken from reference TRBV7-2 and TRBJ1-2): GAGVSQSPSNKVTEKGKDVELRCDPISGHTALYWYRQSLGQGLEFLIYFQGNSAPDKSGLPSDRFSAERTGGSVSTLTIQRTQQEDSAVYLCASSLGHQGGFNYGYTFGSGTRLTVV.

The chain joins TRBV12-3 or TRBV12-4 to TRBJ1-3; D might be TRBD1 (5 bases). The V end lost 6 bases, the J end lost 0 bases, and 6 bases lay between the germline ends. This CDR3 spans 13 amino acids. CDR3 sequence: CASRTGSGNTIYF. CDR3 in DNA: TGTGCCAGCAGAACAGGCTCTGGAAACACCATATATTTT.

This chain links TRBV5-5 with TRBJ2-7; D gene uncertain. Trimming stripped 1 base from V and 0 bases from J, with 8 bases between. From germline, CDR1 is SGHKS and CDR2 YYEKEE (reference sequence). This CDR3 contains 14 residues. Here the CDR3 DNA reads TGTGCCAGCAGCTTGTTGGCAGACTCCTACGAGCAGTACTTC. It yields the protein CASSLLADSYEQYF.

This chain links TRBV28 with TRBJ1-1; D remains ambiguous. V shed 3 bases and J shed 3 bases, with 11 bases lying between them. Per germline, CDR1 MDHEN and CDR2 SYDVKM. This CDR3 has 14 residues. CDR3 sequence: CASSLRAGYTEAFF. In DNA, the CDR3 is TGTGCCAGCAGTTTGCGGGCGGGGTACACTGAAGCTTTCTTT. Using reference TRBV28 and TRBJ1-1 for the parts outside the CDR3, the full variable domain is DVKVTQSSRYLVKRTGEKVFLECVQDMDHENMFWYRQDPGLGLRLIYFSYDVKMKEKGDIPEGYSVSREKKERFSLILESASTNQTSMYLCASSLRAGYTEAFFGQGTRLTVV.

Worth noting for this clone: Other DNA sequences in the same sample also yield this CDR3. This chain joins TRBV6-5 and TRBJ1-6, with D maybe TRBD1 (6 bases). The CDR3 totals 14 residues. V was clipped by 5 bases and J by 7 bases, with 12 bases between them. Germline V gives CDR1 MNHEY, CDR2 SVGAGI. CDR3 residues: CASSRGQLNSPLHF. The CDR3 DNA reads TGTGCCAGCAGTCGCGGACAGCTGAATTCACCCCTCCACTTT.

The chain combines TRBV12-3 or TRBV12-4 with TRBJ2-7, with 9 bases fitting TRBD2. V was clipped by 3 bases and J by 3 bases; unmatched bases: 0. This CDR3 has 13 amino acids. CDR3 amino acids: CASSLREGYEQYF. The CDR3 DNA follows: TGTGCCAGCAGTTTGCGGGAGGGCTACGAGCAGTACTTC.

The V and J genes are TRBV2 and TRBJ1-4; maybe TRBD1 (5 bases). Trimming shortened V by 4 bases and J by 7 bases, and 10 bases separated the two germline ends. The CDR3 is 13 residues long. Germline CDR1 SNHLY, CDR2 FYNNEI. DNA of the CDR3: TGTGCCAGCAGTGTGGGGCGTGCTGAAAAACTGTTTTTT. This gives the protein CASSVGRAEKLFF.

J is TRBJ2-1 and V is TRBV5-1; 9 bases map to TRBD2. Unmatched junction bases numbered 12, after V lost 1 base and J lost 1 base. The CDR3 totals 19 residues. Germline V gene sequence: CDR1 SGHRS, CDR2 YFSETQ. This CDR3 reads CASSLFGGGARGSYNEQFF. The CDR3, as DNA: TGCGCCAGCAGCTTGTTCGGCGGGGGGGCCCGAGGATCCTACAATGAGCAGTTCTTC.

The chain recombines TRBV6-4 with TRBJ1-1, with 7 bases fitting TRBD1. CDR1 MRHNA and CDR2 SNTAGT come from the germline V gene. V was pared by 3 bases and J by 8 bases, with 6 bases of the junction left unmatched. The CDR3 has 13 amino acids. The CDR3 region is CASSDHEGAEAFF. In DNA, the CDR3 is TGTGCCAGCAGTGATCATGAGGGGGCCGAAGCTTTCTTT.

This chain joins TRBV4-1 and TRBJ2-2; tentative D call: TRBD1 (6 bases). Between the trimmed V and J ends, which lost 1 base and 2 bases, there was a span of 17 bases. Germline V gene lookup returns CDR1 MGHRA and CDR2 YSYEKL. The CDR3 spans 18 residues. CDR3 residues: CASSQGGRGPSNTGELFF. Here the CDR3 DNA reads TGCGCCAGCAGCCAAGGGGGCAGGGGCCCCTCCAACACCGGGGAGCTGTTTTTT.

This clone is a singleton in its sample. The gene calls are TRBV29-1 and TRBJ2-5, with 8 bases identical to TRBD1. CDR3 size: 15 residues. Germline CDR1 SQVTM, CDR2 ANQGSEA. The junction had 10 bases not matched to a gene; V was cut back by 6 bases and J by 1 base. CDR3 in DNA: TGCAGCGTCACCCCTAGACAGGGGTCCCAAGAGACCCAGTACTTC. Protein sequence: CSVTPRQGSQETQYF. Full variable domain (outside the CDR3, taken from reference TRBV29-1 and TRBJ2-5): SAVISQKPSRDICQRGTSLTIQCQVDSQVTMMFWYRQQPGQSLTLIATANQGSEATYESGFVIDKFPISRPNLTFSTLTVSNMSPEDSSIYLCSVTPRQGSQETQYFGPGTRLLVL.

This chain connects TRBV27 to TRBJ1-2; 9 nucleotides match TRBD1. V lost 5 bases to trimming and J lost 5 bases; unmatched junction nucleotides: 6. This CDR3 is built from 14 residues. Per germline, CDR1 MNHEY and CDR2 SMNVEV (reference sequence). The CDR3 loop is CASSRDRVGYGYTF. In DNA, the CDR3 is TGTGCCAGCAGTCGGGACAGGGTGGGGTATGGCTACACCTTC.

About this clone: The germline gene is not matched at one end of the junction; a read error may be the cause. The J gene is TRBJ2-1, the V gene TRBV3-1 (or the pseudogene TRBV3-2); D not certain. Germline V gene sequence: CDR1 LGHDT, CDR2 YNNKEL (reference sequence). This CDR3 region has 13 residues. The CDR3 loop reads CASSEDPGFEQFF. Here the CDR3 DNA reads TGTGCCAGCAGCGAAGACCCAGGTTTTGAGCAGTTCTTC.

This clone has just one count. The chain uses TRBV4-1 and TRBJ1-4, with a weak D call TRBD1 (6 bases). Germline assignment: CDR1 MGHRA and CDR2 YSYEKL. There are 15 residues in the CDR3. V lost 4 bases and J lost 4, with 13 bases in between. The chain's CDR3 is CASSLRQAFNEKLFF. The DNA of the CDR3 is TGCGCCAGCAGCCTACGACAGGCGTTTAATGAAAAACTGTTTTTT.

The chain couples TRBV11-2 to TRBJ2-5, with D hard to call. The CDR3 loop spans 12 amino acids. Trimming removed 4 bases at V and 1 base at J, with 4 bases between. Germline V CDR1 and CDR2: SGHAT, FQNNGV. The CDR3 bases are TGTGCCAGCAGCTCCCTCCAAGAGACCCAGTACTTC. It yields the protein CASSSLQETQYF.

The chain has TRBV11-2 and TRBJ1-2; D not certain. The CDR3 contains 13 residues. Germline CDR1 reads SGHAT; CDR2 reads FQNNGV. V was trimmed by 6 bases and J by 4 bases, leaving 12 bases between them. The CDR3 reads CASRSTSRYGYTF. DNA for the CDR3: TGTGCCAGCAGGTCGACTTCCCGCTATGGCTACACCTTC. Full variable domain (missing parts from reference TRBV11-2 and TRBJ1-2): EAGVAQSPRYKIIEKRQSVAFWCNPISGHATLYWYQQILGQGPKLLIQFQNNGVVDDSQLPKDRFSAERLKGVDSTLKIQPAKLEDSAVYLCASRSTSRYGYTFGSGTRLTVV.

This clone was detected once. The CDR3 region is CAWSVLQEWGRYETQYF. The CDR3 bases are TGTGCCTGGAGTGTATTGCAAGAATGGGGGCGCTATGAGACCCAGTACTTC. This chain connects TRBV30 to TRBJ2-5; D perhaps matches TRBD1 (6 bases). CDR1 and CDR2 from the germline V gene are GTSNPN and SVGIG (reference sequence). There are 17 residues in the CDR3. Deletions cut 0 bases from V and 5 bases from J, with 22 bases between.

The chain has TRBV4-1 and TRBJ1-6; D not certain. The CDR3 totals 18 residues. CDR1 is MGHRA, CDR2 YSYEKL, per germline. The V end was cut by 4 bases, the J end by 7 bases, with 23 bases between. CDR3 residues: CASSPSGQDEGYNSPLHF. CDR3 in DNA: TGCGCCAGCAGCCCAAGTGGGCAGGACGAGGGCTACAATTCACCCCTCCACTTT.